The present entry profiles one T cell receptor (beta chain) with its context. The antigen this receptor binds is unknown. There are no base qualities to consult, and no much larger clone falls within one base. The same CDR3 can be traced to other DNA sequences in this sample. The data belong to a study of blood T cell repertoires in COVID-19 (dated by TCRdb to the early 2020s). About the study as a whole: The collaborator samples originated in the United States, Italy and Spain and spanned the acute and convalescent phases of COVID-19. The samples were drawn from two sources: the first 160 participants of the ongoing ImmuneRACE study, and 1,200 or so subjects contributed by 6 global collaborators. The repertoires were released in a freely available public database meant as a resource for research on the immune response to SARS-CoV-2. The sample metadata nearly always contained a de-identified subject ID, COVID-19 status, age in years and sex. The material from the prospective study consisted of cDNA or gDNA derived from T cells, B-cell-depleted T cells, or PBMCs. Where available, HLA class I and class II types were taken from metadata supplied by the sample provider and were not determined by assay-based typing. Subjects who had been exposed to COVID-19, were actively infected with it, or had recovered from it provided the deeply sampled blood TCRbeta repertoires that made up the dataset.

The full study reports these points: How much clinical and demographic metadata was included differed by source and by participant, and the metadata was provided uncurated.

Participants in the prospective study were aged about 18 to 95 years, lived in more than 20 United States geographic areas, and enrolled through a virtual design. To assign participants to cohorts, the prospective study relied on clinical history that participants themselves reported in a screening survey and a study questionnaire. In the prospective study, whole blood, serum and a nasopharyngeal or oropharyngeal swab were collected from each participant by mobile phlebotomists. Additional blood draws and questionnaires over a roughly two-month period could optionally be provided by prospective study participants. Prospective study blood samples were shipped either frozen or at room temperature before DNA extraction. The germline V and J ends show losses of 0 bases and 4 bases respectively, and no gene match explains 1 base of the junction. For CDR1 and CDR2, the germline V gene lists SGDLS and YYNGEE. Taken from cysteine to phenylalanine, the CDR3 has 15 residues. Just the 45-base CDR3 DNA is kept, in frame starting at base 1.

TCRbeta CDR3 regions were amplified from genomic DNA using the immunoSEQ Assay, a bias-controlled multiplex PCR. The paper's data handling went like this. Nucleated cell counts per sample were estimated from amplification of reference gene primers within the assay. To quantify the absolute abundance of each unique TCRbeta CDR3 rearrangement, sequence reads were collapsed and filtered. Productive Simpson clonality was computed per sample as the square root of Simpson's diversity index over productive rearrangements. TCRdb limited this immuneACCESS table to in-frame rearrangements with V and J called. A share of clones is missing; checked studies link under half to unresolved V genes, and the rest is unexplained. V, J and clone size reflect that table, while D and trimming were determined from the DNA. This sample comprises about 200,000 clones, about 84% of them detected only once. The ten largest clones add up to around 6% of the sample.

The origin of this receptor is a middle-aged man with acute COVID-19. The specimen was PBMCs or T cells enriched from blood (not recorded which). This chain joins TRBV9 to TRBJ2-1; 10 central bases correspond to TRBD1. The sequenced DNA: TGTGCCAGCAGCGTAGGACAGGGGGCATACAATGAGCAGTTCTTC. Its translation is CASSVGQGAYNEQFF.